The 19 T cell receptor beta chains presented below share a single source sample, sequenced in a study of cytomegalovirus exposure and HLA in healthy donors. The PCR was carried out with 60 Vbeta primers and 13 Jbeta primers. Generated by immunoSEQ multiplex PCR, the TCRdb table keeps only in-frame clones and is missing some. The sample lists over 60,000 clones, 75% seen once, with around 12% in the top ten. The sequenced material came from PBMCs. The receptors here all came from a man in his sixties or seventies in good health and CMV-seronegative.

The rearrangement links TRBV2 to TRBJ1-2, with D unclear. The V end lost 6 bases, the J end lost 5 bases, and 10 bases lay between the germline ends. CDR3 length equals 12 residues. From germline, CDR1 is SNHLY and CDR2 FYNNEI. This CDR3 is CASRREEYGYTF. CDR3 nucleotide sequence: TGTGCCAGCAGGCGGGAGGAGTATGGCTACACCTTC.

This sequence joins TRBV5-1 and TRBJ2-1; TRBD2 aligns across 7 bases. The CDR3 is made up of 13 amino acids. V shed 5 bases, J shed 6 bases, and the junction held 5 bases outside the gene matches. Germline lookup yields CDR1 SGHRS and CDR2 YFSETQ. The CDR3 DNA sequence: TGCGCCAGCAGTGGGAGGGCGGGCAATGAGCAGTTCTTC. Protein product: CASSGRAGNEQFF.

This clone has just one count. The CDR3 here is CASSILSRAFF. The CDR3 bases are TGTGCCAGTAGTATCCTGTCCCGGGCTTTCTTT. This chain joins TRBV19 and TRBJ1-1; the D is unclear. Looked up from germline, CDR1 is LNHDA and CDR2 is SQIVND (reference sequence). The CDR3 contains 11 residues. Trimming cost V 3 bases and J 11 bases, with 10 bases left between them.

This chain connects TRBV2 to TRBJ1-1, with D perhaps TRBD1 (5 bases). Per the germline V gene, CDR1 is SNHLY and CDR2 is FYNNEI. The CDR3 is 14 amino acids. The ends were cut back, 6 bases at V and 4 bases at J, with 15 bases in the middle. As DNA, the CDR3 is TGTGCCAGCAGCTACCTGGGGCCTGGCACTGAAGCTTTCTTT. Amino acid sequence: CASSYLGPGTEAFF.

The chain recombines TRBV5-6 with TRBJ1-3; 10 bases are shared with TRBD1. Germline V lookup: CDR1 SGHDT, CDR2 YYEEEE. The CDR3 length is 19 residues. J was trimmed by 1 base and V by 3 bases; bases with no gene match: 13. Here the CDR3 reads CASSSSRDRGFLSGNTIYF. The CDR3 DNA sequence: TGTGCCAGCAGCTCAAGCCGGGACAGGGGTTTCTTATCTGGAAACACCATATATTTT.

The table lists this clone with a count of one. DNA for the CDR3: TGTGCCAGCAGTTACTCCCCAGGGACAAATCAGCCCCAGCATTTT. Its protein is CASSYSPGTNQPQHF. V usage is TRBV6-5 and J usage is TRBJ1-5, with D possibly matching TRBD1 (6 bases). Germline CDR1 reads MNHEY; CDR2 reads SVGAGI. The V end was cut by 0 bases, the J end by 4 bases, with 10 bases between. This CDR3 has 15 residues.

In its sample, this clone was seen once. V usage is TRBV28 and J usage is TRBJ2-7, with 9 nucleotides matching TRBD1. Trimming at V came to 7 bases and at J to 1 base, leaving 5 bases not matched to a gene. This CDR3 spans 14 amino acids. Germline CDR1 reads MDHEN; CDR2 reads SYDVKM. Here the CDR3 DNA reads TGTGCCAGCAACAACAGGGGGCATTCCTACGAGCAGTACTTC. Translation gives CASNNRGHSYEQYF.

V usage is TRBV9 and J usage is TRBJ2-3; perhaps TRBD2 as D (5 bases). The CDR3 spans 15 residues. V was pared by 4 bases and J by 0 bases, with 12 bases between. The germline gives CDR1 SGDLS, CDR2 YYNGEE. The CDR3 loop reads CASSSDSPSTDTQYF. CDR3 in DNA: TGTGCCAGCAGCTCGGACTCTCCCAGCACAGATACGCAGTATTTT.

The gene calls are TRBV4-1 and TRBJ2-7; 9 bases line up with TRBD2. The CDR3 has 16 residues. J was trimmed by 2 bases and V by 1 base; bases with no gene match: 6. CDR1 MGHRA and CDR2 YSYEKL come from the germline V gene. CDR3 bases: TGCGCCAGCAGCCAAGGCCTAGCGGGGAATCCCTACGAGCAGTACTTC. Protein: CASSQGLAGNPYEQYF.

CDR3 amino acids: CASSLAPGHSRGETQYF. CDR3 bases: TGTGCCAGCAGCTTAGCTCCGGGACACTCTCGCGGAGAGACCCAGTACTTC. This chain links TRBV7-2 with TRBJ2-5; possibly TRBD1 for D (6 bases). V gave up 0 bases and J gave up 4 bases, with 18 bases separating them. Germline V gives CDR1 SGHTA, CDR2 FQGNSA. This CDR3 contains 17 residues.

This clone was seen a few times. V and J are TRBV30 and TRBJ1-6, with D hard to call. Germline lookup yields CDR1 GTSNPN and CDR2 SVGIG (reference sequence). The CDR3 runs 14 residues. Trimming removed 5 bases from V and 4 bases from J, with 12 bases in between. In nucleotides, the CDR3 is TGTGCCTGGGTCGGTGGCGGGTATAATTCACCCCTCCACTTT. Amino acids: CAWVGGGYNSPLHF.

V and J are TRBV5-1 and TRBJ1-4, with D possibly matching TRBD1 (5 bases). CDR1 is SGHRS, CDR2 YFSETQ, per germline. Trimming stripped 3 bases from V and 8 bases from J, with 17 bases between. The CDR3 sequence is 15 residues long. The CDR3 here is CASSSQGRREEKLFF. The DNA for the CDR3 is TGCGCCAGCAGCTCCCAGGGAAGGAGGGAAGAAAAACTGTTTTTT. Supplemented by reference TRBV5-1 and TRBJ1-4, the full variable domain reads KAGVTQTPRYLIKTRGQQVTLSCSPISGHRSVSWYQQTPGQGLQFLFEYFSETQRNKGNFPGRFSGRQFSNSRSEMNVSTLELGDSALYLCASSSQGRREEKLFFGSGTQLSVL.

The J gene is TRBJ1-3, the V gene TRBV5-5; the match to TRBD1 covers 7 bases. Unmatched junction bases numbered 6, after V lost 2 bases and J lost 4 bases. Per germline, CDR1 SGHKS and CDR2 YYEKEE (reference sequence). The CDR3 contains 15 residues. Here the CDR3 DNA reads TGTGCCAGCAGCTTTGGACAGGATATCGGAAACACCATATATTTT. Translation gives CASSFGQDIGNTIYF.

J is TRBJ2-7 and V is TRBV29-1; 9 bases are shared with TRBD1. The CDR3 runs 15 residues. Per germline, CDR1 SQVTM and CDR2 ANQGSEA. The ends lost 3 bases at V and 4 bases at J; junction bases unmatched: 10. CDR3 sequence reads: CSVDSTGTGLYEQYF. The DNA of the CDR3 is TGCAGCGTTGACTCGACCGGGACAGGGCTTTACGAGCAGTACTTC.

The V and J genes are TRBV18 and TRBJ2-4; 11 nucleotides match TRBD2. Trimming cost V 5 bases and J 7 bases; bases outside gene matches: 7. The CDR3 has 15 amino acids. From germline, CDR1 is KGHSH and CDR2 LQKENI. The CDR3 nucleotides read TGTGCCAGCTCAATACTAGCGGGAGCACAGAACATTCAGTACTTC. This gives the protein CASSILAGAQNIQYF. Full variable domain (missing parts from reference TRBV18 and TRBJ2-4): NAGVMQNPRHLVRRRGQEARLRCSPMKGHSHVYWYRQLPEEGLKFMVYLQKENIIDESGMPKERFSAEFPKEGPSILRIQQVVRGDSAAYFCASSILAGAQNIQYFGAGTRLSVL.

This chain connects TRBV6-5 to TRBJ2-1; 9 bases are shared with TRBD1. CDR3 length: 15 residues. CDR1 and CDR2 (germline): MNHEY, SVGAGI. Trimming took 6 bases from V and 3 from J; bases not matched to a gene: 6. The CDR3 DNA is TGTGCCAGCAGCCGGGACAGGGTCCTCTACAATGAGCAGTTCTTC. Translated, it gives CASSRDRVLYNEQFF.

The V and J genes are TRBV9 and TRBJ2-1, with 14 bases lining up with TRBD2. Germline lookup yields CDR1 SGDLS and CDR2 YYNGEE. The CDR3 length is 17 residues. With V trimmed by 0 bases and J by 3 bases, 2 bases remained unmatched. The CDR3: CASSVGLAGGRYNEQFF. The CDR3 region has the DNA TGTGCCAGCAGCGTAGGACTAGCGGGAGGGCGCTACAATGAGCAGTTCTTC.

V is TRBV5-1 and J is TRBJ2-4; tentative D call: TRBD1 (6 bases). The CDR3 runs 15 residues. V was shortened by 0 bases and J by 6 bases, with 13 bases between the two germline ends. From germline, CDR1 is SGHRS and CDR2 YFSETQ. CDR3 amino acids: CASSLAPGHTNIQYF. For the CDR3, the DNA is TGCGCCAGCAGCTTGGCTCCGGGACACACAAACATTCAGTACTTC.

V is TRBV15 and J is TRBJ2-6; D unclear. CDR1 is LNHNV, CDR2 YYDKDF, per germline (reference sequence). Between the trimmed V and J ends, which lost 5 bases and 0 bases, there was a span of 5 bases. The CDR3 contains 14 residues. The DNA of the CDR3 is TGTGCCACCAGCGAGAGCTCTGGGGCCAACGTCCTGACTTTC. Amino acids: CATSESSGANVLTF.